The sequence of this T cell receptor (beta chain) was determined in a study of T cell changes during pregnancy in multiple sclerosis. Trimming took off 5 bases at V and 8 bases at J, with 19 bases between the two ends. The CDR3 covers 15 residues. The V gene's germline CDR1 is SGDLS and CDR2 YYNGEE. Produced via immunoSEQ multiplex PCR; TCRdb's table is partial and in-frame only. There are 75,000 to 90,000 clones in the sample; roughly nine tenths occur only once, and 3.5% lies in the top ten. Sequencing was performed on PBMCs, taken in the first trimester of pregnancy. The genes are TRBV9 and TRBJ2-2; a possible D gene is TRBD2 (6 bases). The TCR was taken from a female donor in good health, serving as a control in a pregnancy study. Some clones in this sample may be carry-over from other donors' samples. The DNA of the CDR3 is TGTGCCAGCAGTTACGGGACGGTCCGGGGGGGGGAGCTGTTTTTT. Its translation is CASSYGTVRGGELFF.